These 32 T cell receptor beta chains were sequenced from one sample in a study of T-cell memory formation after mild COVID-19. TCRdb processed the 5' RACE reads anew with MiXCR; each CDR3 protein has one entry. This table has some 29,000 distinct CDR3 sequences, around 16% appearing once. The source material was PBMCs or a T cell subset sorted from them (not recorded which). Receptor source: an adult who had mild COVID-19 (a few samples of this study predate the infection). Cell type and time point are not known.

This clonotype came up many times. V and J are TRBV12-3 or TRBV12-4 and TRBJ1-2, with D possibly TRBD1 on 5 matching bases. Trimming took off 3 bases at V and 8 bases at J, with 10 bases between the two ends. This CDR3 contains 12 residues. This chain's CDR3 is CASSFTGVGYTF. Written as DNA, the CDR3 is TGTGCCAGCAGTTTCACGGGGGTCGGCTACACCTTC.

This clonotype showed up many times. The rearrangement links TRBV12-3 or TRBV12-4 to TRBJ1-6, with 7 nucleotides matching TRBD1. The CDR3 covers 15 residues. V gave up 1 base and J gave up 7 bases; unmatched junction bases: 4. CDR3 protein: CASSLGGTANSPLHF. DNA of the CDR3: TGTGCCAGCAGTTTAGGGGGGACAGCAAATTCACCCCTCCACTTT.

This clonotype showed up just a few times. This chain links TRBV27 with TRBJ1-6; 9 positions agree with TRBD1. The germline CDR1 and CDR2 sequences are MNHEY and SMNVEV (reference sequence). V trimming: 5 bases; J trimming: 7 bases; junction bases outside the gene matches: 3. This CDR3 spans 14 amino acids. The chain's CDR3 is CASSTGTGNSPLHF. The CDR3 region has the DNA TGTGCCAGCAGTACCGGGACAGGGAATTCACCCCTCCACTTT.

The sample holds many counts of this clonotype. V usage is TRBV5-6 and J usage is TRBJ2-7, with TRBD1 matching 7 bases. Germline CDR1 reads SGHDT; CDR2 reads YYEEEE. With V trimmed by 2 bases and J by 0 bases, 2 bases remained unmatched. The length of the CDR3 is 14 residues. The CDR3, as DNA: TGTGCCAGCAGCTTCCGGACAGGCTCCTACGAGCAGTACTTC. Protein: CASSFRTGSYEQYF.

This clonotype was observed a few times. The chain is built from TRBV5-1 and TRBJ2-2; 7 nucleotides line up with TRBD1. Germline lookup yields CDR1 SGHRS and CDR2 YFSETQ. J gave up 2 bases and V 0 bases, and 1 base lay outside the gene matches. CDR3 length: 15 residues. The CDR3 loop is CASSLDRGNTGELFF. The DNA for the CDR3 is TGCGCCAGCAGCTTGGACAGGGGTAACACCGGGGAGCTGTTTTTT.

This clonotype was recorded at least ten times. CDR3 sequence reads: CASSQGERSRWETQYF. As DNA, the CDR3 is TGTGCCAGCAGCCAAGGGGAGAGGTCGAGATGGGAGACCCAGTACTTC. V usage is TRBV4-2 and J usage is TRBJ2-5; possible D gene TRBD2, 5 bases. The CDR3 runs to 16 residues. Germline V gives CDR1 LGHNA, CDR2 YNFKEQ. V was pared by 1 base and J by 5 bases, with 17 bases between.

This clonotype appeared many times. The CDR3 loop is CASSLVLTDYEQYF. In DNA form, the CDR3 reads TGTGCCAGCAGCTTAGTTTTAACAGACTACGAGCAGTACTTC. The chain links TRBV7-9 to TRBJ2-7; D not certain. The CDR3 is 14 residues long. V was clipped by 1 base and J by 3 bases, with 10 bases between them. The germline gives CDR1 SEHNR, CDR2 FQNEAQ (reference sequence). Based on the CDR3 plus reference TRBV7-9 and TRBJ2-7, the full variable domain is DTGVSQNPRHKITKRGQNVTFRCDPISEHNRLYWYRQTLGQGPEFLTYFQNEAQLEKSRLLSDRFSAERPKGSFSTLEIQRTEQGDSAMYLCASSLVLTDYEQYFGPGTRLTVT.

This clonotype was seen more than once but under ten times. This rearrangement joins TRBV4-2 to TRBJ2-1; TRBD1 might be the D (8 bases). The length of the CDR3 is 16 residues. Trimming took off 0 bases at V and 6 bases at J, with 15 bases between the two ends. Germline V gene lookup returns CDR1 LGHNA and CDR2 YNFKEQ. The CDR3 loop reads CASSQDGQGGGNEQFF. As DNA, the CDR3 is TGTGCCAGCAGCCAAGATGGACAGGGAGGGGGCAATGAGCAGTTCTTC.

This clonotype was counted at least ten times. The chain employs TRBV4-1 and TRBJ2-6; 11 nucleotides line up with TRBD1. V was pared by 4 bases and J by 3 bases, with 8 bases of the junction left unmatched. CDR1 and CDR2 (germline): MGHRA, YSYEKL. This CDR3 has 18 residues. CDR3 sequence (DNA): TGCGCCAGCAGCCGAGGACAGGGGGCAGTCTTTGGGGCCAACGTCCTGACTTTC. Its protein is CASSRGQGAVFGANVLTF.

Here the CDR3 DNA reads TGTGCCAGCTCACCACCGAATCAGCGGGGCACAGATACGCAGTATTTT. Its translation: CASSPPNQRGTDTQYF. This chain links TRBV18 with TRBJ2-3, with TRBD2 as a possible D gene (6 bases). In germline, CDR1 is KGHSH, CDR2 LQKENI. The CDR3 loop spans 16 amino acids. With 0 bases removed from V and 1 base from J, the gap between germline ends came to 11 bases.

This clonotype was picked up many times. The chain couples TRBV20-1 to TRBJ1-2, with a possible D match to TRBD1 (5 bases). The CDR3 spans 13 residues. The V and J ends lost 6 bases and 0 bases respectively, with 11 bases between them. Per germline, CDR1 DFQATT and CDR2 SNEGSKA (reference sequence). The CDR3: CSARSGPNYGYTF. The CDR3 DNA is TGCAGTGCACGCTCGGGACCTAACTATGGCTACACCTTC.

This clonotype was seen many times. The V gene is TRBV29-1, the J gene TRBJ1-4; 10 positions agree with TRBD1. Trimming at V came to 6 bases and at J to 4 bases, leaving 8 bases not matched to a gene. Germline CDR1 SQVTM, CDR2 ANQGSEA. CDR3 length: 15 residues. CDR3 protein: CSVARDRGINEKLFF. CDR3 in DNA: TGCAGCGTGGCCAGGGACAGGGGCATTAATGAAAAACTGTTTTTT.

V is TRBV12-3 or TRBV12-4 and J is TRBJ1-3, with D unresolved. The CDR3 covers 15 residues. V was shortened by 5 bases and J by 0 bases, with 11 bases between the two germline ends. The CDR3 sequence: CASSLLAGSGNTIYF. Written as DNA, the CDR3 is TGTGCCAGCAGTCTCCTCGCAGGCTCTGGAAACACCATATATTTT.

This clonotype has a count of ten or more. The CDR3 DNA reads as TGCGCCAGCAGCCAAGAGACAGGGGGTTACTACAATGAGCAGTTCTTC. Encoded protein: CASSQETGGYYNEQFF. V is TRBV4-1 and J is TRBJ2-1, with TRBD1 matching 9 bases. V shed 0 bases and J 3 bases; nucleotides not matched to a gene: 3. CDR1 and CDR2 from the germline V gene are MGHRA and YSYEKL. The CDR3 runs 16 residues.

Many counts were recorded for this clonotype. CDR3 in DNA: TGCGCCAGCAGCCTAGGGACAGGGGATTCACCCCTCCACTTT. Translation: CASSLGTGDSPLHF. V gene TRBV5-1 combines with J gene TRBJ1-6; TRBD1 aligns across 10 bases. V trimming: 4 bases; J trimming: 8 bases; junction bases outside the gene matches: 3. Per the germline V gene, CDR1 is SGHRS and CDR2 is YFSETQ. CDR3 length: 14 residues.

This clonotype showed up many times. The rearrangement links TRBV5-1 to TRBJ2-3, with D maybe TRBD2 (7 bases). The V and J ends lost 6 bases and 2 bases respectively, with 16 bases between them. The CDR3 contains 15 residues. The germline V gene has CDR1 SGHRS and CDR2 YFSETQ. DNA of the CDR3: TGCGCCAGCAACCCGCGCGGGGGCTACACAGATACGCAGTATTTT. Amino acids: CASNPRGGYTDTQYF. The complete variable domain, with remaining parts taken from reference TRBV5-1 and TRBJ2-3, reads KAGVTQTPRYLIKTRGQQVTLSCSPISGHRSVSWYQQTPGQGLQFLFEYFSETQRNKGNFPGRFSGRQFSNSRSEMNVSTLELGDSALYLCASNPRGGYTDTQYFGPGTRLTVL.

This clonotype was seen ten or more times. The V gene is TRBV29-1, the J gene TRBJ2-7, with TRBD1 matching over 7 bases. V was clipped by 4 bases and J by 2 bases; unmatched bases: 5. Germline lookup yields CDR1 SQVTM and CDR2 ANQGSEA. This CDR3 comprises 13 residues. For the CDR3, the DNA is TGCAGCGTTGGTAAAAGGGGGCCCTACGAGCAGTACTTC. Amino acids: CSVGKRGPYEQYF.

In its sample, this clonotype was seen many times. The chain recombines TRBV6-5 with TRBJ2-7, with D maybe TRBD1 (6 bases). This CDR3 comprises 14 residues. Germline-derived CDR1 and CDR2 are MNHEY and SVGAGI. The V end was cut by 6 bases, the J end by 7 bases, with 19 bases between. The CDR3 loop is CASSSGTPTGEQYF. The CDR3, as DNA: TGTGCCAGCAGCTCCGGGACACCTACGGGGGAGCAGTACTTC.

This clonotype was seen a handful of times. A read error may produce the germline difference seen at one junction end. The gene calls are TRBV5-1 and TRBJ1-1; perhaps TRBD1 as D (5 bases). The CDR3 sequence is 13 residues long. Germline CDR1 and CDR2: SGHRS and YFSETQ. The CDR3 is CASSLGGNAEAFF. The CDR3 DNA reads as TGCGCCAGCAGCCTCGGGGGGAACGCTGAAGCTTTCTTT.

In its sample, this clonotype was seen many times. The chain uses TRBV7-2 and TRBJ1-1; possible D gene TRBD1, 6 bases. This CDR3 has 13 residues. The V end was cut by 11 bases, the J end by 0 bases, with 13 bases between. The germline CDR1 and CDR2 sequences are SGHTA and FQGNSA. This CDR3 is CASGGQLNTEAFF. DNA for the CDR3: TGTGCCTCGGGGGGGCAGCTGAACACTGAAGCTTTCTTT.

This clonotype has a count of ten or more. The chain has TRBV6-2 or TRBV6-3 and TRBJ2-2; 8 bases are shared with TRBD1. The V gene end was trimmed by 6 bases and the J gene end by 7 bases; junction bases not matched to a gene: 10. Germline loops: CDR1 MNHEY, CDR2 SVGEGT. The CDR3 contains 15 residues. CDR3 region: CASRPGQGIIGELFF. The CDR3 DNA follows: TGTGCCAGCAGACCCGGACAGGGTATCATCGGGGAGCTGTTTTTT.

This clonotype was counted at least ten times. V usage is TRBV20-1 and J usage is TRBJ2-2, with a possible D match to TRBD2 (5 bases). Germline V CDR1 and CDR2: DFQATT, SNEGSKA (reference sequence). Between the trimmed V and J ends, which lost 0 bases and 0 bases, there was a span of 14 bases. This CDR3 region has 17 residues. CDR3 amino acids: CSARDQKGSPNTGELFF. The CDR3 DNA is TGCAGTGCTAGAGATCAAAAAGGGAGCCCGAACACCGGGGAGCTGTTTTTT.

This clonotype was picked up many times. Its ends do not fully match the called genes, so a read error is possible. The genes are TRBV7-7 and TRBJ2-2; D is unclear. The CDR3 totals 13 residues. Germline V gives CDR1 SSHAT, CDR2 FNYEAQ (reference sequence). CDR3 region: CASSQYETGELFF. CDR3 bases: TGTGCTAGCAGCCAATATGAAACCGGGGAGCTGTTTTTT.

This chain joins TRBV18 and TRBJ2-3, with D perhaps matching TRBD2 (5 bases). The CDR3 has 17 amino acids. The V end was cut by 2 bases, the J end by 4 bases, with 19 bases between. CDR1 and CDR2 from the germline V gene are KGHSH and LQKENI. The CDR3 loop is CASSPGLADVLADTQYF. CDR3 in DNA: TGTGCCAGCTCACCAGGGCTAGCCGACGTATTGGCAGATACGCAGTATTTT.

The table lists this clonotype with many counts. The V gene is TRBV5-1, the J gene TRBJ2-3, with TRBD1 matching 8 bases. The J segment lost 1 base and the V segment lost 3 bases, leaving 4 bases of the junction unmatched. CDR1 is SGHRS and CDR2 is YFSETQ in the germline V gene. The CDR3 is 15 residues long. The CDR3 nucleotides are TGCGCCAGCAGCTCCGACAGGGGAGGCACAGATACGCAGTATTTT. This translates into CASSSDRGGTDTQYF.

This clonotype was recorded many times. The gene calls are TRBV9 and TRBJ2-2; the match to TRBD2 covers 9 bases. Germline values: CDR1 SGDLS, CDR2 YYNGEE. The CDR3 runs to 16 residues. V shed 3 bases and J 1 base; nucleotides not matched to a gene: 4. The CDR3 loop is CASSETSGRNTGELFF. CDR3 sequence (DNA): TGTGCCAGCAGCGAGACTAGCGGAAGGAACACCGGGGAGCTGTTTTTT.

This clonotype was counted at least ten times. The chain links TRBV4-2 to TRBJ1-5, with D perhaps matching TRBD1 (6 bases). Trimming left V 4 bases short and J 4 bases short, with 8 bases between. CDR1 LGHNA and CDR2 YNFKEQ come from the germline V gene. This CDR3 has 13 amino acids. CDR3 region: CASSRDRNQPQHF. DNA for the CDR3: TGTGCCAGCAGCCGAGACAGGAATCAGCCCCAGCATTTT.

The rearrangement uses TRBV18 and TRBJ2-7, with D perhaps TRBD2 (6 bases). The CDR3 sequence is 14 residues long. V lost 8 bases, J lost 4 bases, and 18 bases lay in between. Per the germline V gene, CDR1 is KGHSH and CDR2 is LQKENI. DNA of the CDR3: TGTGCCAGCGCCCCCCGCGGGGTTGCGTACGAGCAGTACTTC. Translating it yields CASAPRGVAYEQYF.

V usage is TRBV19 and J usage is TRBJ1-5; TRBD1 aligns across 10 bases. The CDR3 consists of 15 residues. V lost 11 bases, J lost 4 bases, and 11 bases stayed unmatched. Germline CDR1 and CDR2: LNHDA and SQIVND (reference sequence). CDR3 DNA: TGTGCCTCCTCTGGGGACAGGGGCGAAAATCAGCCCCAGCATTTT. This sequence encodes CASSGDRGENQPQHF. Full variable domain (missing parts from reference TRBV19 and TRBJ1-5): DGGITQSPKYLFRKEGQNVTLSCEQNLNHDAMYWYRQDPGQGLRLIYYSQIVNDFQKGDIAEGYSVSREKKESFPLTVTSAQKNPTAFYLCASSGDRGENQPQHFGDGTRLSIL.

This clonotype appeared many times. The gene calls are TRBV9 and TRBJ2-1, with a weak D call TRBD2 (5 bases). The CDR3 runs to 15 residues. Per germline, CDR1 SGDLS and CDR2 YYNGEE. V was pared by 0 bases and J by 7 bases, with 14 bases between. The CDR3 loop is CASSVEGRGWNEQFF. CDR3 sequence (DNA): TGTGCCAGCAGCGTAGAGGGCCGGGGATGGAATGAGCAGTTCTTC. The entire variable domain, with the rest obtained from reference TRBV9 and TRBJ2-1, is as follows: DSGVTQTPKHLITATGQRVTLRCSPRSGDLSVYWYQQSLDQGLQFLIQYYNGEERAKGNILERFSAQQFPDLHSELNLSSLELGDSALYFCASSVEGRGWNEQFFGPGTRLTVL.

At least ten counts were recorded for this clonotype. V gene TRBV12-3 or TRBV12-4 combines with J gene TRBJ2-3; the D is unclear. The CDR3 is made up of 14 amino acids. The V end lost 3 bases, the J end lost 0 bases, and 7 bases lay between the germline ends. Here the CDR3 DNA reads TGTGCCAGCAGTTTTGTCCCGAGCACAGATACGCAGTATTTT. It yields the protein CASSFVPSTDTQYF.

The table lists this clonotype with many counts. This chain connects TRBV7-9 to TRBJ2-3; D is unresolved. Trimming removed 5 bases from V and 0 bases from J, with 15 bases in between. Germline-derived CDR1 and CDR2 are SEHNR and FQNEAQ (reference sequence). There are 16 residues in the CDR3. The chain's CDR3 is CASSRSYSASTDTQYF. CDR3 in DNA: TGTGCCAGCAGCCGCTCCTACAGCGCTAGCACAGATACGCAGTATTTT.